A selection of T cell receptor beta chains follows, all from one sample in a study of cytomegalovirus exposure and HLA in healthy donors. Assay: immunoSEQ multiplex PCR; the TCRdb copy retains only in-frame clones and omits some. In the table there are around 190,000 clones, around 82% of which are singletons. Material: PBMCs. Source of these receptors: a man aged 40-49 years in good health and CMV-seropositive. The CDR3 runs from the conserved cysteine through the conserved F or W. The D gene is left open where the match is weak. Clone size is stated in some rows and not others, as once, few, many or a class when expanded.

>TRBV28|NA|NA|TRBJ1-2
CASRDTSLTYGYTF
TGTGCCAGCAGGGACACCTCCCTAACCTATGGCTACACCTTC
>TRBV7-9|NA|NA|TRBJ1-4
CASSLGEVLGNEKLFF
TGTGCCAGCAGCTTAGGTGAGGTACTCGGGAATGAAAAACTGTTTTTT
>TRBV14|NA|NA|TRBJ2-5
CASSQVLASKRYF
TGTGCCAGCAGCCAAGTTCTAGCCAGCAAGCGGTACTTC
>TRBV28|few|NA|TRBJ1-2
CASSLQQGANYGYTF
TGTGCCAGCAGTTTACAACAGGGAGCTAACTATGGCTACACCTTC
>TRBV19|NA|NA|TRBJ2-7
CASSSELFSYEQYF
TGTGCCAGTAGCTCCGAACTATTTTCCTACGAGCAGTACTTC
>TRBV9|NA|NA|TRBJ2-7
CASSVGPGYEQYF
TGTGCCAGCAGCGTAGGCCCCGGGTACGAGCAGTACTTC
>TRBV7-7|NA|TRBD2|TRBJ2-5
CASSRELAAQETQYF
TGTGCTAGCAGCCGGGAACTAGCGGCCCAAGAGACCCAGTACTTC
>TRBV4-1|NA|TRBD2|TRBJ2-1
CASSQDPLGGRAYNEQFF
TGCGCCAGCAGCCAAGATCCCCTCGGCGGGAGGGCCTACAATGAGCAGTTCTTC
>TRBV5-1|few|NA|TRBJ1-5
CASSLGDNGGGQPQHF
TGCGCCAGCAGCTTGGGGGACAACGGTGGAGGTCAGCCCCAGCATTTT
>TRBV9|few|NA|TRBJ1-2
CASSVSTENYGYTF
TGTGCCAGCAGCGTTTCAACAGAGAACTATGGCTACACCTTC
>TRBV29-1|NA|NA|TRBJ2-7
CSVTTRTYEQYF
TGCAGCGTTACAACACGAACCTACGAGCAGTACTTC
>TRBV2|NA|NA|TRBJ1-1
CASSVQRMNTEAFF
TGTGCCAGCAGTGTCCAGCGAATGAACACTGAAGCTTTCTTT
>TRBV11-2|NA|NA|TRBJ2-7
CASSPIAVQHEQYF
TGTGCCAGCAGCCCTATAGCGGTTCAGCACGAGCAGTACTTC
>TRBV25-1|NA|TRBD1|TRBJ2-4
CASSGTGGKNIQYF
TGTGCCAGCAGTGGGACAGGGGGCAAAAACATTCAGTACTTC
>TRBV7-9|NA|TRBD1|TRBJ1-2
CSSSPGQNYGYTF
TGTTCCAGCAGCCCGGGACAGAACTATGGCTACACCTTC
>TRBV10-1|NA|TRBD1|TRBJ1-1
CASSESGQGNTEAFF
TGCGCCAGCAGTGAATCGGGACAGGGGAACACTGAAGCTTTCTTT
>TRBV7-6|NA|TRBD1|TRBJ2-7
CASSRDRGFYEQYF
TGTGCCAGCAGCAGGGACAGGGGATTCTACGAGCAGTACTTC
>TRBV25-1|NA|TRBD1|TRBJ1-1
CASMRTGVAEAFF
TGTGCCAGCATGAGAACAGGGGTAGCTGAAGCTTTCTTT